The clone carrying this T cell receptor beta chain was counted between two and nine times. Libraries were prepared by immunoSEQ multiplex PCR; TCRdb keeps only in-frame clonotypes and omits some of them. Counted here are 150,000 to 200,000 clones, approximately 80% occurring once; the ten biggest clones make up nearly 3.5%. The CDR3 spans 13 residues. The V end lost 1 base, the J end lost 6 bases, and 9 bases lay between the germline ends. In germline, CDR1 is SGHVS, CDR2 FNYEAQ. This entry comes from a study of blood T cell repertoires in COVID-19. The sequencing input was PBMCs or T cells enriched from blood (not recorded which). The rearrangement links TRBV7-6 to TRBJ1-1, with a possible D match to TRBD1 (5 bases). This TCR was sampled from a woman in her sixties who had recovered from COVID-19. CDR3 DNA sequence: TGTGCCAGCAGCTTAGGGTCGGGGGCTGAAGCTTTCTTT. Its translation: CASSLGSGAEAFF.